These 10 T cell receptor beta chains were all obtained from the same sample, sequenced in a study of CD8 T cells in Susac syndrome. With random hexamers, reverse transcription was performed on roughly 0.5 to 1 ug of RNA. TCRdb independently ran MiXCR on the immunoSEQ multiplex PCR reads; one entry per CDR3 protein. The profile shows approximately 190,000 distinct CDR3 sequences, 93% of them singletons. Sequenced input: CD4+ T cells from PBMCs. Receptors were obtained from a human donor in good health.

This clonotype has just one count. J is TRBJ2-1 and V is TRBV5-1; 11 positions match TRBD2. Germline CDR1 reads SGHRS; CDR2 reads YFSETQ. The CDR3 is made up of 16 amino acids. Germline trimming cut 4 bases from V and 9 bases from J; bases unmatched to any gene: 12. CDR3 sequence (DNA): TGCGCCAGCAGCGTCTCCTTAGCGGGGGGGCAGGGTGAGCAGTTCTTC. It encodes CASSVSLAGGQGEQFF.

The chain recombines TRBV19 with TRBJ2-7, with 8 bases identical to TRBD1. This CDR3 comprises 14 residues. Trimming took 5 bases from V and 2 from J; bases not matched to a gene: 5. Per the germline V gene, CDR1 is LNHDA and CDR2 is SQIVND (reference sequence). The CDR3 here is CASSARDRTYEQYF. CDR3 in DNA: TGTGCCAGTAGTGCCCGGGACAGGACCTACGAGCAGTACTTC.

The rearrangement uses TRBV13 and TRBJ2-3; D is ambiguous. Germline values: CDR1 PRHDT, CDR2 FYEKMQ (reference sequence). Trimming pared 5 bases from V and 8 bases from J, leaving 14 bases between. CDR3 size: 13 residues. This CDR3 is CASSRKGLGTQYF. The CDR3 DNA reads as TGTGCCAGCAGCCGGAAGGGCTTAGGTACGCAGTATTTT.

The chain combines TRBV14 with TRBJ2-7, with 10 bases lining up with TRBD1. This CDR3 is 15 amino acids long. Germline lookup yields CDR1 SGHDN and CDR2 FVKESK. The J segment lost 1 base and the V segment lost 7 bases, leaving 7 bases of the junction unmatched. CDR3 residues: CASTPQGQGSYEQYF. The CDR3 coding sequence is TGTGCCAGCACGCCACAGGGACAGGGGTCCTACGAGCAGTACTTC.

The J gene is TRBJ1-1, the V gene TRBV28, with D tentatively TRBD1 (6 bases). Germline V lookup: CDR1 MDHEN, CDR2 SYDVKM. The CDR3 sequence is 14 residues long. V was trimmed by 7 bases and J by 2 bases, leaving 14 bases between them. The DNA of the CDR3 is TGTGCCAGCATCGAAGGGGGAAGTAACACTGAAGCTTTCTTT. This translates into CASIEGGSNTEAFF.

The CDR3 nucleotides are TGTGCCAGCAGCTTAGACCTCCGGGACACCGGGGAGCTGTTTTTT. As protein: CASSLDLRDTGELFF. The chain couples TRBV11-1 to TRBJ2-2; no firm D call. The germline CDR1 and CDR2 sequences are SGHAT and FQDESV (reference sequence). Trimming left V 1 base short and J 3 bases short, with 9 bases between. CDR3 length: 15 residues.

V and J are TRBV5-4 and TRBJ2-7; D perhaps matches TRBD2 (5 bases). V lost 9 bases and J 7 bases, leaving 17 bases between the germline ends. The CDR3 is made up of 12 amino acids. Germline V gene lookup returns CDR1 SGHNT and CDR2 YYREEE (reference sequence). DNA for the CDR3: TGTGCCATCCTGGGAAGACCGGGAGAGCAGTACGTC. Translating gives CAILGRPGEQYV.

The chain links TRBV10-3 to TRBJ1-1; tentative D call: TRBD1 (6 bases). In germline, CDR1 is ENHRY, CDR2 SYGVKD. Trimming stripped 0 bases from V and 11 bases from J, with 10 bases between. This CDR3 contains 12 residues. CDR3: CAISESTGGAFF. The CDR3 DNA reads TGTGCCATCAGTGAGTCGACAGGTGGGGCTTTCTTT.

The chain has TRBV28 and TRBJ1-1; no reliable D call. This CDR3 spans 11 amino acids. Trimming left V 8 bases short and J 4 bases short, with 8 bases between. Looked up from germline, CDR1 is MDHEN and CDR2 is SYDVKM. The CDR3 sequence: CASGMGTEAFF. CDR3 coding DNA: TGTGCCAGCGGAATGGGCACTGAAGCTTTCTTT.

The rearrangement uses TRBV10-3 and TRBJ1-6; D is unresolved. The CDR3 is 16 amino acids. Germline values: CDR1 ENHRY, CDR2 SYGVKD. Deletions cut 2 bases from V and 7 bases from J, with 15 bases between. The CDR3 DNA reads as TGTGCCATCAGTGAGGACATGACGTCTGGGAATTCACCCCTCCACTTT. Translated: CAISEDMTSGNSPLHF.